This T cell receptor beta chain was documented in a study of CD8 T cells in ankylosing spondylitis. Study findings and constraints: Clones linked to the disease showed a CD8+ phenotype. They occurred at relatively low frequencies in peripheral blood. Significant enrichment of disease-linked clones was reportedly seen in matched ankylosing spondylitis synovial fluid. Made up of under 10 highly homologous variants, a TCR beta motif appeared characteristic of ankylosing spondylitis blood.

Scientists made TCR beta libraries using quantitative 5'-RACE with molecular barcodes. TCRdb ran MiXCR on the 5' RACE reads and lists one entry per CDR3 protein. The sample includes roughly 200,000 distinct CDR3 sequences, roughly 24% seen only once; the top ten take around 6.3%. Comment on this clonotype: Its target is unknown.

Germline V gene lookup returns CDR1 SGHTA and CDR2 FQGNSA. The CDR3 contains 14 residues. V shed 3 bases and J shed 3 bases, with 12 bases lying between them. The V and J genes are TRBV7-2 and TRBJ2-7; D perhaps matches TRBD1 (5 bases). The receptor was derived from a male donor with ankylosing spondylitis or in good health (not recorded which). Sequencing was done on a sample of blood, either unsorted or a sorted T cell fraction (not recorded which). CDR3 bases: TGTGCCAGCAGCTTCGCGCAGGGTTACTACGAGCAGTACTTC. Its translation is CASSFAQGYYEQYF.